The next 18 T cell receptor beta chains were all read from a single sample in a study of blood T cell repertoires in COVID-19. The table came from immunoSEQ multiplex PCR; TCRdb's copy has only in-frame clones and leaves some out. The profile covers approximately 290,000 clones, with 75% to 95% appearing a single time and about 1.1% taken by the ten largest. Sequenced material: PBMCs or T cells enriched from blood (not recorded which). The receptors originated from a woman in her twenties or thirties who had recovered from COVID-19.

This clone was observed a single time. The rearrangement links TRBV4-1 to TRBJ1-4; D remains ambiguous. In germline, CDR1 is MGHRA, CDR2 YSYEKL. The CDR3 sequence is 15 residues long. The V end lost 8 bases, the J end lost 3 bases, and 16 bases lay between the germline ends. CDR3 sequence reads: CASSKEGSANEKLFF. CDR3 coding DNA: TGCGCCAGCTCTAAGGAGGGATCCGCTAATGAAAAACTGTTTTTT.

This clone was recorded only once. V gene TRBV7-2 combines with J gene TRBJ1-3; TRBD1 matches 7 bases. The CDR3 has 16 residues. V trimming: 3 bases; J trimming: 0 bases; junction bases outside the gene matches: 5. Per the germline V gene, CDR1 is SGHTA and CDR2 is FQGNSA. The CDR3: CASSLDTGASGNTIYF. In nucleotides, the CDR3 is TGTGCCAGCAGCTTGGACACAGGGGCCTCTGGAAACACCATATATTTT.

The V and J genes are TRBV25-1 and TRBJ2-2; TRBD2 aligns across 9 bases. Germline V lookup: CDR1 MGHDK, CDR2 SYGVNS. Germline trimming cut 4 bases from V and 8 bases from J; bases unmatched to any gene: 8. The CDR3 is 15 residues long. The CDR3 loop reads CASSGLAVGIGELFF. The CDR3 DNA is TGTGCCAGCAGTGGACTAGCGGTTGGTATAGGGGAGCTGTTTTTT. The full variable domain, rest sourced from reference TRBV25-1 and TRBJ2-2, is EADIYQTPRYLVIGTGKKITLECSQTMGHDKMYWYQQDPGMELHLIHYSYGVNSTEKGDLSSESTVSRIRTEHFPLTLESARPSHTSQYLCASSGLAVGIGELFFGEGSRLTVL.

The rearrangement joins TRBV4-3 to TRBJ2-2, with 9 bases that match TRBD1. This CDR3 has 16 residues. The V segment lost 1 base and the J segment 2 bases; nucleotides outside the gene matches: 2. Germline lookup yields CDR1 LGHNA and CDR2 YSLEER. The CDR3: CASSQVQGANTGELFF. The DNA for the CDR3 is TGCGCCAGCAGCCAAGTACAGGGGGCAAACACCGGGGAGCTGTTTTTT.

This chain uses TRBV5-1 with TRBJ2-1, with TRBD2 matching 8 bases. Germline CDR1 and CDR2: SGHRS and YFSETQ. After removal of 4 bases from V and 1 base from J, the junction contained 10 bases not matched to a gene. The CDR3 runs to 17 residues. CDR3 DNA sequence: TGCGCCAGCAGCAGTATAGCGGGACCTCCTTCCTACAATGAGCAGTTCTTC. Translation gives CASSSIAGPPSYNEQFF.

V is TRBV4-3 and J is TRBJ1-6; D is possibly TRBD1 (6 bases). Trimming removed 1 base from V and 0 bases from J, with 10 bases in between. The CDR3 runs to 17 residues. Germline lookup yields CDR1 LGHNA and CDR2 YSLEER. CDR3 amino acids: CASSQAGASSYNSPLHF. CDR3 coding DNA: TGCGCCAGCAGCCAAGCAGGGGCCAGCTCCTATAATTCACCCCTCCACTTT.

The genes are TRBV19 and TRBJ2-7, with 14 bases identical to TRBD2. There are 16 residues in the CDR3. Trimming at V came to 4 bases and at J to 4 bases, leaving 6 bases not matched to a gene. Germline lookup yields CDR1 LNHDA and CDR2 SQIVND (reference sequence). DNA of the CDR3: TGTGCCAGTAGTACGGGACTAGCGGGAGCCGGGTACGAGCAGTACTTC. Protein: CASSTGLAGAGYEQYF.

V gene TRBV28 combines with J gene TRBJ2-1; D remains unclear. Trimming took off 6 bases at V and 8 bases at J, with 23 bases between the two ends. CDR1 and CDR2 from the germline V gene are MDHEN and SYDVKM. The CDR3 runs 16 residues. CDR3 nucleotide sequence: TGTGCCAGCAGCACCAACTCTAGAATTGGCGGCGATGAGCAGTTCTTC. Amino acid sequence: CASSTNSRIGGDEQFF.

The rearrangement uses TRBV11-2 and TRBJ2-3; D gene unclear. V dropped 5 bases and J dropped 5 bases, with 8 bases sitting between them. Per the germline V gene, CDR1 is SGHAT and CDR2 is FQNNGV. This CDR3 has 12 residues. The CDR3 reads CASSLPVDTQYF. The DNA of the CDR3 is TGTGCCAGCAGCCTCCCGGTAGATACGCAGTATTTT.

This chain connects TRBV21-1 to TRBJ1-1; no check of the table's D call, TRBD1, against the DNA was made. TRBV21-1 is noted as a pseudogene. The CDR3 runs 15 residues. CDR3 sequence reads: CASTTQTGTNTEAFF. The CDR3 nucleotides read TGTGCCAGCACCACTCAGACAGGCACGAACACTGAAGCTTTCTTT.

V and J are TRBV30 and TRBJ2-1, with a possible D match to TRBD1 (6 bases). CDR1 GTSNPN and CDR2 SVGIG come from the germline V gene (reference sequence). The CDR3 is made up of 13 amino acids. V shed 5 bases and J shed 6 bases, with 14 bases lying between them. In nucleotides, the CDR3 is TGTGCCTGGCAACAGGGAATTGGCAATGAGCAGTTCTTC. Protein sequence: CAWQQGIGNEQFF.

The chain carries TRBV5-4 and TRBJ2-1; D might be TRBD2 (5 bases). The CDR3 length is 14 residues. Germline values: CDR1 SGHNT, CDR2 YYREEE (reference sequence). V was cut by 4 bases and J by 14 bases, with 22 bases left in between. CDR3: CASSPKEADRAEFF. CDR3 DNA sequence: TGTGCCAGCAGCCCAAAGGAAGCGGACCGAGCGGAGTTCTTC.

V gene TRBV3-1 (or the pseudogene TRBV3-2) combines with J gene TRBJ1-1; 10 bases are a match to TRBD1. Trimming at V came to 2 bases and at J to 6 bases, leaving 6 bases not matched to a gene. The CDR3 sequence is 15 residues long. Germline V gene sequence: CDR1 LGHDT, CDR2 YNNKEL (reference sequence). CDR3 amino acids: CASSQRTGGSAEAFF. The CDR3 coding sequence is TGTGCCAGCAGCCAAAGGACAGGGGGAAGCGCTGAAGCTTTCTTT.

This chain connects TRBV6-2 or TRBV6-3 to TRBJ1-6; TRBD1 matches 8 bases. The CDR3 has 15 amino acids. Germline assignment: CDR1 MNHEY and CDR2 SVGEGT. Trimming at V came to 2 bases and at J to 10 bases, leaving 7 bases not matched to a gene. The CDR3 loop reads CASSYLDRAGSPLHF. CDR3 nucleotide sequence: TGTGCCAGCAGTTACCTGGACAGGGCTGGGTCACCCCTCCACTTT.

This chain uses TRBV5-1 with TRBJ2-1, with TRBD2 matching over 8 bases. J lost 6 bases, V lost 3 bases, and 14 bases had no gene match. Germline V lookup: CDR1 SGHRS, CDR2 YFSETQ. CDR3 length: 17 amino acids. CDR3 loop: CASSSPTVAGPSNEQFF. The CDR3 region has the DNA TGCGCCAGCAGCTCGCCCACCGTAGCGGGACCCTCCAATGAGCAGTTCTTC.

CDR3: CASSQLLAGEHEQFF. CDR3 nucleotides: TGTGCCAGCAGCCAACTACTAGCGGGAGAACATGAGCAGTTCTTC. This chain joins TRBV14 and TRBJ2-1, with 11 bases lining up with TRBD2. CDR1 SGHDN and CDR2 FVKESK come from the germline V gene. CDR3 length: 15 residues. V lost 2 bases, J lost 8 bases, and 5 bases stayed unmatched.

V gene TRBV3-1 (or the pseudogene TRBV3-2) combines with J gene TRBJ2-1; TRBD2 matches 15 bases. This CDR3 is built from 21 residues. The germline V gene has CDR1 LGHDT and CDR2 YNNKEL (reference sequence). V shed 0 bases, J shed 0 bases, and the junction held 9 bases outside the gene matches. The DNA for the CDR3 is TGTGCCAGCAGCCAAGATATCCCAGGACTAGCGGGAGGGAGCTCCTACAATGAGCAGTTCTTC. It translates to CASSQDIPGLAGGSSYNEQFF.

In DNA form, the CDR3 reads TGCGCCAGCAGTGAGTCCCGAGATCGAAATGAGCAGTTCTTC. The encoded protein is CASSESRDRNEQFF. The rearrangement uses TRBV10-1 and TRBJ2-1; no clear D. This CDR3 spans 14 amino acids. The V gene's germline CDR1 is WNHNN and CDR2 SYGVQD (reference sequence). The ends were cut back, 0 bases at V and 7 bases at J, with 10 bases in the middle.